This is a list of T cell receptor beta chains from one sample in a study of beta chain features in type 1 diabetes. Generated by immunoSEQ multiplex PCR, the TCRdb table keeps only in-frame clones and is missing some. The sample has about 120,000 clones; less than 20% are singletons. What was sequenced was central memory CD4+ T cells from blood. Every receptor here comes from a young man with type 1 diabetes. CDR3s include the opening cysteine and the closing phenylalanine or tryptophan. The D gene is left open where the match is weak. Clone size appears in some rows only: once, few, many, or a class for an expanded clone.

CDR3aa	CDR3nt	abundance	j_gene	d_gene	v_gene
CASSPDTTGELFF	TGTGCCAGCAGCCCAGATACTACCGGGGAGCTGTTTTTT	few	TRBJ2-2	.	TRBV14
CASSHALGGRRPYEQYF	TGCGCCAGCAGCCATGCTCTAGGAGGCAGGAGGCCTTACGAGCAGTACTTC	.	TRBJ2-7	.	TRBV4-1
CASSLVGASDGNQPQHF	TGTGCCAGCAGCTTGGTCGGGGCCTCTGACGGCAATCAGCCCCAGCATTTT	few	TRBJ1-5	.	TRBV5-8
CASSAETEGSQYF	TGTGCCAGCAGCGCCGAGACAGAAGGGTCCCAGTACTTC	.	TRBJ2-5	.	TRBV9
CASSLSSSGNTIYF	TGCGCCAGCAGCTTGAGTTCCTCTGGAAACACCATATATTTT	few	TRBJ1-3	.	TRBV5-1
CAISGERQGNNEQFF	TGTGCCATCTCCGGGGAGAGACAGGGTAACAATGAGCAGTTCTTC	few	TRBJ2-1	TRBD1	TRBV10-3
CAISERLRSGGSNQPQHF	TGTGCCATCAGTGAGCGTCTACGTTCTGGTGGGAGCAATCAGCCCCAGCATTTT	.	TRBJ1-5	.	TRBV10-3
CASSLGPGNYGYTF	TGTGCCAGCAGCTTAGGTCCAGGGAACTATGGCTACACCTTC	.	TRBJ1-2	.	TRBV7-2
CAWSALRGGNIQYF	TGTGCCTGGAGCGCATTGAGAGGGGGCAACATTCAGTACTTC	many	TRBJ2-4	TRBD1	TRBV30
CASSCHRGHGETSNQPQHF	TGTGCCAGCAGCTGTCACAGGGGGCACGGAGAGACTAGCAATCAGCCCCAGCATTTT	few	TRBJ1-5	TRBD1	TRBV7-3
CASSSGEGHNEQFF	TGTGCCAGCAGCTCCGGGGAGGGCCACAATGAGCAGTTCTTC	.	TRBJ2-1	TRBD2	TRBV6-5
CASSPRPLGDEQYF	TGTGCCAGCAGCCCACGACCCTTGGGGGACGAGCAGTACTTC	.	TRBJ2-7	.	TRBV9
CASIHTTGGVYGYTF	TGTGCCAGCATTCACACGACAGGGGGGGTCTATGGCTACACCTTC	.	TRBJ1-2	TRBD1	TRBV6-5
CASSSGTGVYEQYF	TGTGCCAGCAGTTCAGGGACAGGGGTGTACGAGCAGTACTTC	.	TRBJ2-7	TRBD1	TRBV28
CASSPGGRFVETQYF	TGTGCCAGCAGCCCGGGGGGCCGATTCGTGGAGACCCAGTACTTC	.	TRBJ2-5	.	TRBV11-3
CASSPGGKNYNEQFF	TGTGCCAGCAGTCCGGGGGGGAAGAATTACAATGAGCAGTTCTTC	few	TRBJ2-1	TRBD2	TRBV6-6
CASSVSSSNEQFF	TGTGCCAGCAGTGTCTCCTCTAGCAATGAGCAGTTCTTC	few	TRBJ2-1	.	TRBV6-4
CASSFRASLPNTEAFF	TGTGCCAGCAGCTTCAGAGCTTCCCTGCCCAACACTGAAGCTTTCTTT	few	TRBJ1-1	.	TRBV13
CASSLMLDTQYF	TGTGCCAGCAGCTTGATGCTGGATACGCAGTATTTT	few	TRBJ2-3	.	TRBV7-9
CASRRTSGGDYEQYF	TGTGCCAGCAGGCGGACTAGCGGGGGGGACTACGAGCAGTACTTC	.	TRBJ2-7	TRBD2	TRBV4-2
CASSPSGGAKNIQYF	TGTGCCAGCAGTCCTTCTGGAGGGGCCAAAAACATTCAGTACTTC	few	TRBJ2-4	.	TRBV28
CASSAPGLAELETQYF	TGTGCCAGCAGCGCTCCGGGACTAGCAGAGTTGGAGACCCAGTACTTC	few	TRBJ2-5	TRBD2	TRBV14
CASSPSGQETQYF	TGTGCCAGCTCACCTTCTGGGCAAGAGACCCAGTACTTC	.	TRBJ2-5	.	TRBV18
CASSGRGSGTDTQYF	TGTGCCAGCAGTGGACGGGGTTCCGGCACAGATACGCAGTATTTT	.	TRBJ2-3	.	TRBV2
CASSLNTGMETQYF	TGTGCCAGCAGCTTAAACACTGGGATGGAGACCCAGTACTTC	many	TRBJ2-5	.	TRBV7-9